The entry below gives a single T cell receptor beta chain sequence along with its context. These data belong to a study of blood T cell repertoires in COVID-19. For the study at large: Collection of acute and convalescent COVID-19 samples took place in the United States, Italy and Spain. From T cells, B-cell-depleted T cells, or PBMCs came the material, which was cDNA or gDNA.

Clones were sequenced by immunoSEQ multiplex PCR, and TCRdb holds only the in-frame ones, with some missing. This sample carries roughly 110,000 clones, 81% of them seen once, and the ten largest clones take roughly 10%. The CDR3 totals 14 residues. The germline gives CDR1 SGHRS, CDR2 YFSETQ. Trimming at V came to 4 bases and at J to 5 bases, leaving 3 bases not matched to a gene. The clonotype originates from a human donor in a cohort sampled during active COVID-19. Sequencing was done on a sample of peripheral blood. The rearrangement joins TRBV5-1 to TRBJ1-6; 7 bases align to TRBD1. As DNA, the CDR3 is TGCGCCAGCAGCCTGGACAGGAATAATTCACCCCTCCACTTT. This encodes CASSLDRNNSPLHF.